This T cell receptor beta chain was found in a study of blood T cell repertoires in COVID-19. About the study: Recovered Cohort 3 donors showed two negative PCRs, clearance, or symptom resolution. Sources were T cells, B-cell-depleted T cells, or PBMCs; the material itself was cDNA or gDNA.

With 8 bases clipped from V and 2 bases from J, the junction kept 8 bases outside the gene matches. The length of the CDR3 is 14 residues. Germline CDR1 reads PRHDT; CDR2 reads FYEKMQ (reference sequence). As processed by the authors: By means of reference gene primer amplification, nucleated cell counts were estimated. Method: immunoSEQ multiplex PCR; TCRdb's copy keeps in-frame clones and lacks some. V, J and clone size were drawn from that table, and D and trimming were deduced from the DNA. The data show approximately 360,000 clones, approximately 87% seen once. Participants were aged about 18 to 90 years, lived in around 25 US areas, and enrolled virtually. This clone was seen a single time.

The chain employs TRBV13 and TRBJ2-7, with 8 bases that match TRBD2. The sample comprised PBMCs or T cells enriched from blood (not recorded which). The TCR sequence derives from a middle-aged man in a cohort exposed to, infected with or recovered from COVID-19 (not recorded which). Written as DNA, the CDR3 is TGTGCCAGCCGCCGGGGGGGGACCACCTACGAGCAGTACTTC. Amino acids: CASRRGGTTYEQYF.